The clone carrying this T cell receptor (beta chain) showed up just once. The antigen is undetermined. The data are from a study of radiation and T cells in renal cell carcinoma. General study findings and limits: In blood, top tumor clones expanded by 2 weeks, shrinking by 4.

Libraries were prepared by immunoSEQ multiplex PCR; TCRdb keeps only in-frame clonotypes and omits some of them. The sample carries approximately 75,000 clones, more than 75% recorded once. Specified time point: blood 2 weeks post-SBRT. As to treatment: 15 Gy SBRT to primary tumor, nephrectomy 4 weeks later. Trimming removed 2 bases at V and 6 bases at J, with 7 bases between. The CDR3 has 13 amino acids. Germline V gives CDR1 SGHTA, CDR2 FQGNSA. This chain joins TRBV7-2 and TRBJ1-4; no firm D call. The sequencing here drew on blood, taken from a patient whose treatment included radiotherapy and nephrectomy. The receptor was derived from a man aged 55 to 70 with renal cell carcinoma. The CDR3: CASSLRGDEKLFF. CDR3 sequence (DNA): TGTGCCAGCAGCTTACGGGGAGATGAAAAACTGTTTTTT.